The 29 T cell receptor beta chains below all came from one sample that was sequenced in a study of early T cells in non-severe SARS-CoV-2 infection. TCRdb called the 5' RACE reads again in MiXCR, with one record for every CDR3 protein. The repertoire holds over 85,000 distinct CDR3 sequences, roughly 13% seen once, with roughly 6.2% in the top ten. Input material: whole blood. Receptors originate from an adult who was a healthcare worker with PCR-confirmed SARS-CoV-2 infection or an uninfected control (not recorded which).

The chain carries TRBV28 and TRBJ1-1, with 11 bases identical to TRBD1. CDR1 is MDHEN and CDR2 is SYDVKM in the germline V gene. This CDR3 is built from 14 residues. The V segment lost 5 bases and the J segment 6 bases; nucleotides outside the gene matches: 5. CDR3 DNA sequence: TGTGCCAGCAGTCGCTGGACAGGGGGCTCTGAAGCTTTCTTT. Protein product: CASSRWTGGSEAFF.

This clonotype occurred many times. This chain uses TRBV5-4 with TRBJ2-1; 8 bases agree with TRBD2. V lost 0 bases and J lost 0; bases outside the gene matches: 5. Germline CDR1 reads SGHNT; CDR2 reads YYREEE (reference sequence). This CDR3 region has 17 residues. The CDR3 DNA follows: TGTGCCAGCAGCTTGGGGAGCGGGACTAGCTCCTACAATGAGCAGTTCTTC. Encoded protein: CASSLGSGTSSYNEQFF.

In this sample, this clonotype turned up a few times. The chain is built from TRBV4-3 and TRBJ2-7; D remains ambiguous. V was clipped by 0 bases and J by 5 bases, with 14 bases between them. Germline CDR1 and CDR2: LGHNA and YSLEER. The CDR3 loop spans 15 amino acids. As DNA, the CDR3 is TGCGCCAGCAGCCAAGATCGACCCGGAAGGGACGAGCAGTACTTC. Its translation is CASSQDRPGRDEQYF.

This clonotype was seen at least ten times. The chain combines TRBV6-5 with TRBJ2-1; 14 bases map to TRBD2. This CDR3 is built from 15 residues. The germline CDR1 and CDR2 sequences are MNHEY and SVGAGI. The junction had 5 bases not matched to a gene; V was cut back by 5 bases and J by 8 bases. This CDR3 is CASSPRLAGGDEQFF. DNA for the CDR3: TGTGCCAGCAGTCCCAGACTAGCGGGAGGGGATGAGCAGTTCTTC.

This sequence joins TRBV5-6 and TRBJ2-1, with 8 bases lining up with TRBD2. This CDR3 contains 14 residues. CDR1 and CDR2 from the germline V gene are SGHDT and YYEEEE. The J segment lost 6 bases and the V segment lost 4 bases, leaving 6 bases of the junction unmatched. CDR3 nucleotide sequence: TGTGCCAGCAGCAGCGTCGGGAGGGCCAATGAGCAGTTCTTC. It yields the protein CASSSVGRANEQFF.

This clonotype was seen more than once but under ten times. CDR3 in amino acids: CSATPGTRNEKLFF. The CDR3 DNA reads as TGCAGTGCCACCCCAGGGACTCGGAATGAAAAACTGTTTTTT. V is TRBV20-1 and J is TRBJ1-4, with TRBD1 as a possible D gene (5 bases). The V gene's germline CDR1 is DFQATT and CDR2 SNEGSKA (reference sequence). The CDR3 consists of 14 residues. Between the trimmed V and J ends, which lost 6 bases and 5 bases, there was a span of 16 bases.

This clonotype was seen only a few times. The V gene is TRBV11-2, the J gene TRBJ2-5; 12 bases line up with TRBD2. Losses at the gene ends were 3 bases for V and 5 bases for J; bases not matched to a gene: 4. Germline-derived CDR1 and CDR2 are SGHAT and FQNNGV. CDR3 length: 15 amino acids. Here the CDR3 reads CASSFLAGGPETQYF. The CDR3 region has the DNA TGTGCCAGCAGCTTCCTAGCGGGAGGGCCGGAGACCCAGTACTTC.

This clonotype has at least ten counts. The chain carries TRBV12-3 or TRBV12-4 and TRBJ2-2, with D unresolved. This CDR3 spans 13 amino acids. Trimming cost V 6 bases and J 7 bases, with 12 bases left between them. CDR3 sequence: CASRRTPNGELFF. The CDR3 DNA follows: TGTGCCAGCAGGAGGACCCCAAACGGGGAGCTGTTTTTT.

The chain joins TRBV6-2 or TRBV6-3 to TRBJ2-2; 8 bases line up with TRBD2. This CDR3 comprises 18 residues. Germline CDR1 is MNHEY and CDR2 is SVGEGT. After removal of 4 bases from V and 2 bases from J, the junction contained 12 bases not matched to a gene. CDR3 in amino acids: CASSFLLWTSPNTGELFF. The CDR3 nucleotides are TGTGCCAGCAGTTTTCTTCTTTGGACTAGCCCAAACACCGGGGAGCTGTTTTTT.

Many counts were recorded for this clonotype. The CDR3 loop reads CASSLSENTIYF. The DNA for the CDR3 is TGTGCCAGCAGTTTATCGGAAAACACCATATATTTT. The genes are TRBV28 and TRBJ1-3; D is uncertain. The CDR3 covers 12 residues. Germline V gene lookup returns CDR1 MDHEN and CDR2 SYDVKM. V lost 1 base and J 6 bases, leaving 4 bases between the germline ends.

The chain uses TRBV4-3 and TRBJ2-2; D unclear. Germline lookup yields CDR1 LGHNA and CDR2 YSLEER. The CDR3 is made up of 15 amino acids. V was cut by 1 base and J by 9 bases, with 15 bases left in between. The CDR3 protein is CASSQVNSELRELFF. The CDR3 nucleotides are TGCGCCAGCAGCCAAGTTAACAGCGAACTACGGGAGCTGTTTTTT.

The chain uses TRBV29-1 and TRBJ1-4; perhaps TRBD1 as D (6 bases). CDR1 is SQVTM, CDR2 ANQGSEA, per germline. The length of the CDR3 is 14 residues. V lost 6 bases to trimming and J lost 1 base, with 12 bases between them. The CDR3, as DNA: TGCAGCGTCGGATTGGACAGAACTAATGAAAAACTGTTTTTT. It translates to CSVGLDRTNEKLFF.

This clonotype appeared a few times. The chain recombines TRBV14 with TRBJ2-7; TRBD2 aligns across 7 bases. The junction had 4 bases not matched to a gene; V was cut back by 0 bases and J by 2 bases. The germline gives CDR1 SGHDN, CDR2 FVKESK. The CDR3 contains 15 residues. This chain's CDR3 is CASSQEGGTPYEQYF. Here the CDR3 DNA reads TGTGCCAGCAGCCAAGAGGGAGGGACTCCCTACGAGCAGTACTTC.

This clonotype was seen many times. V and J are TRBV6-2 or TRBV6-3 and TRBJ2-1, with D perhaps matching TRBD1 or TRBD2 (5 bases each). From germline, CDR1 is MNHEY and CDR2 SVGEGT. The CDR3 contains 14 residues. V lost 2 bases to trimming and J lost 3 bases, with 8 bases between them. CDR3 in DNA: TGTGCCAGCAGTTACCGGGGCAACTACAATGAGCAGTTCTTC. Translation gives CASSYRGNYNEQFF.

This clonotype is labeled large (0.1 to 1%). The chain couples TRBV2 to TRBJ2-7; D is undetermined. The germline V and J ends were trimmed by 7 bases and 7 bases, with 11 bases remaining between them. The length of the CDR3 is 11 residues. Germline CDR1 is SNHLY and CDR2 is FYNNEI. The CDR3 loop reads CASKLYWEQYF. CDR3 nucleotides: TGTGCCAGCAAACTCTACTGGGAGCAGTACTTC. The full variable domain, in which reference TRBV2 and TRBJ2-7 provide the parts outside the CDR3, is EPEVTQTPSHQVTQMGQEVILRCVPISNHLYFYWYRQILGQKVEFLVSFYNNEISEKSEIFDDQFSVERPDGSNFTLKIRSTKLEDSAMYFCASKLYWEQYFGPGTRLTVT.

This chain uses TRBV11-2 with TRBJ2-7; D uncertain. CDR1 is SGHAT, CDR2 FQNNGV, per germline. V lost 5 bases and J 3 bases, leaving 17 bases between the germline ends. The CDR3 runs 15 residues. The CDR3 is CASSPPTRAGYEQYF. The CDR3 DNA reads TGTGCCAGCAGCCCCCCCACAAGGGCCGGCTACGAGCAGTACTTC.

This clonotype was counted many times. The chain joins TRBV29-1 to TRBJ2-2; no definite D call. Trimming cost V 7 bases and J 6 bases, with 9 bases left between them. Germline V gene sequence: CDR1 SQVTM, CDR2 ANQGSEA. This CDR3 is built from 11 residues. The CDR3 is CSANAAGELFF. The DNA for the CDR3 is TGCAGCGCAAACGCAGCCGGGGAGCTGTTTTTT.

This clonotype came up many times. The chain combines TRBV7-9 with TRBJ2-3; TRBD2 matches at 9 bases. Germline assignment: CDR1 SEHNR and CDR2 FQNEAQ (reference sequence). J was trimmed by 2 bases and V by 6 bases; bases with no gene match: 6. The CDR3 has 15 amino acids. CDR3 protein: CASSRTSATTDTQYF. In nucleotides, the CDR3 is TGTGCCAGCAGTCGGACTAGCGCAACCACAGATACGCAGTATTTT. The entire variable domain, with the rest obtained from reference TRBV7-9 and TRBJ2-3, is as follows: DTGVSQNPRHKITKRGQNVTFRCDPISEHNRLYWYRQTLGQGPEFLTYFQNEAQLEKSRLLSDRFSAERPKGSFSTLEIQRTEQGDSAMYLCASSRTSATTDTQYFGPGTRLTVL.

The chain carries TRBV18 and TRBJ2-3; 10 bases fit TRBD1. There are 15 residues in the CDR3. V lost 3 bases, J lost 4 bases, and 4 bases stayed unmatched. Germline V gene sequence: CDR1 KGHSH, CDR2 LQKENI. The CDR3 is CASSPGTGVSDTQYF. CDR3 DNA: TGTGCCAGCTCACCTGGGACAGGGGTCTCAGATACGCAGTATTTT.

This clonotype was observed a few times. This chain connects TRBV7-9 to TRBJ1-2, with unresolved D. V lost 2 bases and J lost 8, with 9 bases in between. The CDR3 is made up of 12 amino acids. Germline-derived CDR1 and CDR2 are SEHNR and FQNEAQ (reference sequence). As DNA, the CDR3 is TGTGCCAGCAGCTTAAGAACCGAGGGCTACACCTTC. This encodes CASSLRTEGYTF.

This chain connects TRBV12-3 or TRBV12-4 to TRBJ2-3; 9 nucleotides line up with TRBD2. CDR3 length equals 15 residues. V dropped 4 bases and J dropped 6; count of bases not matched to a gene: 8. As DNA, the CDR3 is TGTGCCAGCAGTTCTAGCGGGACCCCGGGGGATACGCAGTATTTT. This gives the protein CASSSSGTPGDTQYF.

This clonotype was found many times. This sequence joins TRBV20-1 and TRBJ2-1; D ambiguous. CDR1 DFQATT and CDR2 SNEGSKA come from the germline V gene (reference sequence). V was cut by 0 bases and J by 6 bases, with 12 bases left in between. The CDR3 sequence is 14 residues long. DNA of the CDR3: TGCAGTGCTAGAGATTGGCTAGTCGGCAATGAGCAGTTCTTC. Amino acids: CSARDWLVGNEQFF.

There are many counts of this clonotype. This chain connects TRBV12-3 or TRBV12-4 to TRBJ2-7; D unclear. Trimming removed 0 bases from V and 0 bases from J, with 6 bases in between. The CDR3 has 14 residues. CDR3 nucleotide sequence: TGTGCCAGCAGTTTAGCTGGCCTCTCCTACGAGCAGTACTTC. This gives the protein CASSLAGLSYEQYF.

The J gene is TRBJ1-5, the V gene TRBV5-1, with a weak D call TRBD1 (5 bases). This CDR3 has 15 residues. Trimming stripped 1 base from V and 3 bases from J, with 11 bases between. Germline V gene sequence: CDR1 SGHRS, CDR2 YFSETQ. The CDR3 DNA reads TGCGCCAGCAGCTTGTATGGGGGACCCAATCAGCCCCAGCATTTT. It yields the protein CASSLYGGPNQPQHF.

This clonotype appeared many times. CDR3 amino acids: CASSTSETQYF. The CDR3 bases are TGCGCCAGCAGCACCTCAGAGACCCAGTACTTC. The chain joins TRBV5-1 to TRBJ2-5; D gene uncertain. CDR1 SGHRS and CDR2 YFSETQ come from the germline V gene. Trimming pared 4 bases from V and 4 bases from J, leaving 5 bases between. There are 11 residues in the CDR3.

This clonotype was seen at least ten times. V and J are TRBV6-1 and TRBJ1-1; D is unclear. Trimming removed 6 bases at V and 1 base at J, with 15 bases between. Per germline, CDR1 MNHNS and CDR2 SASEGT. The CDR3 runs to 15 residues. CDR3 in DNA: TGTGCCAGCAGCCCAAGGCGGGCAGGGAACACTGAAGCTTTCTTT. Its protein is CASSPRRAGNTEAFF.

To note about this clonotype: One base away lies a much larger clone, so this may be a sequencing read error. CDR3 loop: CANSSAGEGETQYF. CDR3 DNA: TGTGCCAACAGCTCTGCGGGAGAGGGGGAGACCCAGTACTTC. V gene TRBV5-6 combines with J gene TRBJ2-5, with 7 bases aligning to TRBD2. The germline CDR1 and CDR2 sequences are SGHDT and YYEEEE. The CDR3 sequence is 14 residues long.

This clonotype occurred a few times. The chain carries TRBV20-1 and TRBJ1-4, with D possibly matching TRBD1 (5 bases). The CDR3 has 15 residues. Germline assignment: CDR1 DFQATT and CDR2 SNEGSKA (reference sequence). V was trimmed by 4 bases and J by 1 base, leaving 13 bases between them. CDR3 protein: CSANALTETNEKLFF. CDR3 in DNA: TGCAGTGCTAATGCCCTGACAGAAACTAATGAAAAACTGTTTTTT.

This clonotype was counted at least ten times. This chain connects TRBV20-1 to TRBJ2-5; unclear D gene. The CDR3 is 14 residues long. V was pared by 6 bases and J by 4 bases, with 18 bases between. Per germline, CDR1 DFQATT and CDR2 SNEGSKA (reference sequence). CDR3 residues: CSAGSDRVTETQYF. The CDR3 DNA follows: TGCAGTGCCGGCTCCGATCGGGTCACAGAGACCCAGTACTTC.